A single sample is the source of the 22 T cell receptor beta chains below, sequenced in a study of T cell changes during pregnancy in multiple sclerosis. Produced via immunoSEQ multiplex PCR; TCRdb's table is partial and in-frame only. The sample records 75,000 to 85,000 clones, around 93% being singletons. The source material was peripheral blood, sampled in the second trimester of pregnancy. The receptors come from a female donor with multiple sclerosis, enrolled in a pregnancy study.

The V gene is TRBV27, the J gene TRBJ1-1; 10 positions agree with TRBD1. Germline V gene lookup returns CDR1 MNHEY and CDR2 SMNVEV (reference sequence). V trimming: 5 bases; J trimming: 5 bases; junction bases outside the gene matches: 8. This CDR3 spans 15 amino acids. In DNA, the CDR3 is TGTGCCAGCAGTCCGACCGGGACAGGGGTGACTGAAGCTTTCTTT. As protein: CASSPTGTGVTEAFF.

The chain couples TRBV11-1 to TRBJ1-1; possibly TRBD1 for D (5 bases). The CDR3 consists of 15 residues. Germline V lookup: CDR1 SGHAT, CDR2 FQDESV (reference sequence). V shed 5 bases and J shed 5 bases, with 18 bases lying between them. The CDR3 nucleotides are TGTGCCAGCAGCGACCCGGATGGGGCTTGGACTGAAGCTTTCTTT. The encoded protein is CASSDPDGAWTEAFF.

V gene TRBV9 combines with J gene TRBJ1-1; 11 nucleotides match TRBD1. The length of the CDR3 is 16 residues. Trimming cost V 0 bases and J 2 bases; bases outside gene matches: 3. Germline V gives CDR1 SGDLS, CDR2 YYNGEE. The CDR3 nucleotides read TGTGCCAGCAGCGTAGGTTGGACAGGGGGCAACACTGAAGCTTTCTTT. Protein: CASSVGWTGGNTEAFF. Complete variable domain (other parts from reference TRBV9 and TRBJ1-1): DSGVTQTPKHLITATGQRVTLRCSPRSGDLSVYWYQQSLDQGLQFLIQYYNGEERAKGNILERFSAQQFPDLHSELNLSSLELGDSALYFCASSVGWTGGNTEAFFGQGTRLTVV.

This chain connects TRBV27 to TRBJ1-6; possibly TRBD1 for D (5 bases). Germline loops: CDR1 MNHEY, CDR2 SMNVEV (reference sequence). The ends were cut back, 4 bases at V and 4 bases at J, with 20 bases in the middle. The CDR3 totals 18 residues. The CDR3 is CASSSRVRGGPYNSPLHF. As DNA, the CDR3 is TGTGCCAGCAGTTCCCGGGTTAGGGGAGGGCCTTATAATTCACCCCTCCACTTT.

The chain employs TRBV29-1 and TRBJ1-5; D not certain. Trimming took 4 bases from V and 9 from J, leaving 16 bases between them. Germline CDR1 reads SQVTM; CDR2 reads ANQGSEA. The CDR3 runs to 13 residues. The CDR3 protein is CSVGSENPGPQHF. The CDR3 DNA follows: TGCAGCGTTGGTTCTGAAAACCCGGGGCCCCAGCATTTT.

This chain links TRBV10-3 with TRBJ1-1; no definite D call. Germline V lookup: CDR1 ENHRY, CDR2 SYGVKD. Trimming took 2 bases from V and 2 from J, leaving 9 bases between them. The CDR3 has 14 residues. The CDR3 loop reads CAISEEGRNTEAFF. Written as DNA, the CDR3 is TGTGCCATCAGTGAGGAGGGCCGTAACACTGAAGCTTTCTTT.

This clone has a single count. This chain connects TRBV18 to TRBJ2-4; D perhaps matches TRBD2 (6 bases). The length of the CDR3 is 14 residues. Trimming left V 2 bases short and J 10 bases short, with 15 bases between. CDR1 and CDR2 (germline): KGHSH, LQKENI. The CDR3 region has the DNA TGTGCCAGCTCACCAATTGACACGGAGGGGATTCAGTACTTC. Translating gives CASSPIDTEGIQYF.

This clone appeared once. The chain recombines TRBV15 with TRBJ1-5; no firm D call. The germline V and J ends were trimmed by 0 bases and 11 bases, with 14 bases remaining between them. Germline CDR1 is LNHNV and CDR2 is YYDKDF (reference sequence). CDR3 length: 14 residues. The DNA of the CDR3 is TGTGCCACCAGCAGAGATCGTGGGCGTCCGACCCAGCATTTT. The encoded protein is CATSRDRGRPTQHF. Using reference TRBV15 and TRBJ1-5 for the parts outside the CDR3, the full variable domain is DAMVIQNPRYQVTQFGKPVTLSCSQTLNHNVMYWYQQKSSQAPKLLFHYYDKDFNNEADTPDNFQSRRPNTSFCFLDIRSPGLGDTAMYLCATSRDRGRPTQHFGDGTRLSIL.

J is TRBJ2-7 and V is TRBV27; 7 bases line up with TRBD1. Germline-derived CDR1 and CDR2 are MNHEY and SMNVEV (reference sequence). The CDR3 is 14 amino acids. The V segment lost 4 bases and the J segment 3 bases; nucleotides outside the gene matches: 6. CDR3 nucleotide sequence: TGTGCCAGCAGTTCCGGGGACAGCCTCTACGAGCAGTACTTC. Protein sequence: CASSSGDSLYEQYF.

The chain carries TRBV29-1 and TRBJ2-3; 7 bases match TRBD2. V lost 4 bases to trimming and J lost 2 bases; unmatched junction nucleotides: 6. Germline loops: CDR1 SQVTM, CDR2 ANQGSEA. This CDR3 is built from 14 residues. The CDR3 sequence is CSVGDSGFTDTQYF. For the CDR3, the DNA is TGCAGCGTTGGAGATAGCGGGTTCACAGATACGCAGTATTTT.

The genes are TRBV4-2 and TRBJ1-1; 7 nucleotides line up with TRBD1. CDR1 is LGHNA and CDR2 is YNFKEQ in the germline V gene. This CDR3 region has 15 residues. After removal of 3 bases from V and 0 bases from J, the junction contained 4 bases not matched to a gene. The CDR3 spells CASSQEGGLNTEAFF. The CDR3 DNA reads as TGTGCCAGCAGCCAGGAAGGGGGCCTGAACACTGAAGCTTTCTTT.

Here the CDR3 reads CASSVVSQGANTDTQYF. CDR3 nucleotide sequence: TGTGCCAGCAGCGTAGTGAGCCAGGGGGCAAACACAGATACGCAGTATTTT. The rearrangement uses TRBV9 and TRBJ2-3; 8 nucleotides align to TRBD1. The CDR3 totals 17 residues. With V trimmed by 0 bases and J by 2 bases, 8 bases remained unmatched. CDR1 is SGDLS and CDR2 is YYNGEE in the germline V gene.

The gene calls are TRBV9 and TRBJ2-7; possibly TRBD2 for D (6 bases). The germline V and J ends were trimmed by 0 bases and 2 bases, with 9 bases remaining between them. Germline-derived CDR1 and CDR2 are SGDLS and YYNGEE. CDR3 length: 14 amino acids. The CDR3 spells CASSVGGTAYEQYF. As DNA, the CDR3 is TGTGCCAGCAGCGTAGGGGGGACTGCCTACGAGCAGTACTTC.

This clone was counted a single time. The V gene is TRBV5-4, the J gene TRBJ2-5, with TRBD1 identical over 7 bases. Trimming at V came to 0 bases and at J to 1 base, leaving 6 bases not matched to a gene. This CDR3 is built from 16 residues. From germline, CDR1 is SGHNT and CDR2 YYREEE (reference sequence). CDR3 DNA sequence: TGTGCCAGCAGCTTGGAAGGCAGGGACAGCCAAGAGACCCAGTACTTC. Translation: CASSLEGRDSQETQYF.

This clone came up once. This rearrangement joins TRBV10-3 to TRBJ1-2, with TRBD1 identical over 11 bases. The CDR3 loop spans 15 amino acids. CDR1 and CDR2 from the germline V gene are ENHRY and SYGVKD. V gave up 3 bases and J gave up 7 bases; unmatched junction bases: 7. The CDR3 bases are TGTGCCATCAGTGATGCCGGGACAGGGGGAGGTGGCTACACCTTC. It yields the protein CAISDAGTGGGGYTF.

The rearrangement links TRBV7-9 to TRBJ2-6, with D possibly matching TRBD2 (5 bases). Germline V gene lookup returns CDR1 SEHNR and CDR2 FQNEAQ (reference sequence). The CDR3 has 14 residues. V was shortened by 5 bases and J by 3 bases, with 8 bases between the two germline ends. CDR3 sequence (DNA): TGTGCCAGCAGCCCCCGGGGTGGGGCCAACGTCCTGACTTTC. The encoded protein is CASSPRGGANVLTF.

The gene calls are TRBV18 and TRBJ2-7; D perhaps matches TRBD1 (6 bases). The CDR3 length is 15 residues. CDR1 and CDR2 (germline): KGHSH, LQKENI. V lost 2 bases to trimming and J lost 2 bases, with 13 bases between them. Written as DNA, the CDR3 is TGTGCCAGCTCACCAGCGGACAGCGCAACCTACGAGCAGTACTTC. Translated: CASSPADSATYEQYF. The full variable domain, rest sourced from reference TRBV18 and TRBJ2-7, is NAGVMQNPRHLVRRRGQEARLRCSPMKGHSHVYWYRQLPEEGLKFMVYLQKENIIDESGMPKERFSAEFPKEGPSILRIQQVVRGDSAAYFCASSPADSATYEQYFGPGTRLTVT.

The V call is TRBV15, the J call TRBJ2-1; D is ambiguous. The V end was cut by 1 base, the J end by 9 bases, with 10 bases between. The CDR3 consists of 13 residues. The germline CDR1 and CDR2 sequences are LNHNV and YYDKDF (reference sequence). The CDR3 sequence: CATSRAYPGEQFF. CDR3 bases: TGTGCCACCAGCAGAGCCTATCCGGGTGAGCAGTTCTTC. The entire variable domain, with the rest obtained from reference TRBV15 and TRBJ2-1, is as follows: DAMVIQNPRYQVTQFGKPVTLSCSQTLNHNVMYWYQQKSSQAPKLLFHYYDKDFNNEADTPDNFQSRRPNTSFCFLDIRSPGLGDTAMYLCATSRAYPGEQFFGPGTRLTVL.

The chain has TRBV11-2 and TRBJ1-1, with 7 bases lining up with TRBD1. The junction had 8 bases not matched to a gene; V was cut back by 0 bases and J by 10 bases. The germline V gene has CDR1 SGHAT and CDR2 FQNNGV. This CDR3 has 14 residues. CDR3 region: CASSLESGQSLAFF. CDR3 nucleotides: TGTGCCAGCAGCTTAGAGTCGGGACAGTCCTTAGCTTTCTTT. The full variable domain, completed using reference TRBV11-2 and TRBJ1-1, is EAGVAQSPRYKIIEKRQSVAFWCNPISGHATLYWYQQILGQGPKLLIQFQNNGVVDDSQLPKDRFSAERLKGVDSTLKIQPAKLEDSAVYLCASSLESGQSLAFFGQGTRLTVV.

This chain connects TRBV13 to TRBJ1-1, with D possibly matching TRBD1 (6 bases). The V and J ends lost 6 bases and 0 bases respectively, with 20 bases between them. Germline V gives CDR1 PRHDT, CDR2 FYEKMQ (reference sequence). CDR3 size: 17 residues. In DNA form, the CDR3 reads TGTGCCAGCAGGCCGCCTTGGACAGCCAGGTTGAACACTGAAGCTTTCTTT. This sequence encodes CASRPPWTARLNTEAFF.

The J gene is TRBJ1-4, the V gene TRBV5-4; D call uncertain. The germline CDR1 and CDR2 sequences are SGHNT and YYREEE (reference sequence). This CDR3 comprises 16 residues. Trimming left V 4 bases short and J 0 bases short, with 13 bases between. The CDR3 spells CASSRRGGTTNEKLFF. In DNA form, the CDR3 reads TGTGCCAGCAGCAGACGTGGCGGGACAACTAATGAAAAACTGTTTTTT.

CDR3 coding DNA: TGTGCCAGCTCGTCGCCGGCGGACACAGATACGCAGTATTTT. Translating gives CASSSPADTDTQYF. This chain connects TRBV6-5 to TRBJ2-3, with D unclear. Trimming removed 8 bases at V and 2 bases at J, with 14 bases between. Germline V gene data show CDR1 as MNHEY and CDR2 as SVGAGI. The CDR3 runs to 14 residues.